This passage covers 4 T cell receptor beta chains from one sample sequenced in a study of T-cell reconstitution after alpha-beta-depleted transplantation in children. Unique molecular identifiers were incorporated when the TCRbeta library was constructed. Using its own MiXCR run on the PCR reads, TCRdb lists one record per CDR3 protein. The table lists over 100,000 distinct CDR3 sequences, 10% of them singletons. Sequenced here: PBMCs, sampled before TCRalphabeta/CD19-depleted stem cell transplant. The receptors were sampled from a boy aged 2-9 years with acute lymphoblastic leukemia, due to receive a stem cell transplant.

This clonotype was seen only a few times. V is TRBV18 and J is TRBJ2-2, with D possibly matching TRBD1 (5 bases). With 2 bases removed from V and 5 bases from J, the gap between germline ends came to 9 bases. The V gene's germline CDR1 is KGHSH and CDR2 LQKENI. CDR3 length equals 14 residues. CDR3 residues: CASSPWGRTGELFF. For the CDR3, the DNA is TGTGCCAGCTCACCATGGGGCAGAACCGGGGAGCTGTTTTTT.

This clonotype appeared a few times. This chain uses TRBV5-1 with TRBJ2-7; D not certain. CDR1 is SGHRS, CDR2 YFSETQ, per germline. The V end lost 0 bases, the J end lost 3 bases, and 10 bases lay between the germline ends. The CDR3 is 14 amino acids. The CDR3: CASSLEPKGYEQYF. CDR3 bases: TGCGCCAGCAGCTTGGAACCCAAGGGCTACGAGCAGTACTTC.

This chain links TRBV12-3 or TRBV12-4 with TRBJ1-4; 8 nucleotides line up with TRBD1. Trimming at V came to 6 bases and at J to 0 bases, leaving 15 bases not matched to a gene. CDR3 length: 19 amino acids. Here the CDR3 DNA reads TGTGCCAGCAGCCCCATAAATCCAGGACAGGGATCAACTAATGAAAAACTGTTTTTT. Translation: CASSPINPGQGSTNEKLFF.

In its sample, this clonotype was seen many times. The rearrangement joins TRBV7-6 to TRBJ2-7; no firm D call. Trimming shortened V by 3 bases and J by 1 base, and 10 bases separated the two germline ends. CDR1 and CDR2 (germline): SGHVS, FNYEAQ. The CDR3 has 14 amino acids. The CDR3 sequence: CASSFGDSSYEQYF. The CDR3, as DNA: TGTGCCAGCAGCTTCGGTGATAGTTCCTACGAGCAGTACTTC.